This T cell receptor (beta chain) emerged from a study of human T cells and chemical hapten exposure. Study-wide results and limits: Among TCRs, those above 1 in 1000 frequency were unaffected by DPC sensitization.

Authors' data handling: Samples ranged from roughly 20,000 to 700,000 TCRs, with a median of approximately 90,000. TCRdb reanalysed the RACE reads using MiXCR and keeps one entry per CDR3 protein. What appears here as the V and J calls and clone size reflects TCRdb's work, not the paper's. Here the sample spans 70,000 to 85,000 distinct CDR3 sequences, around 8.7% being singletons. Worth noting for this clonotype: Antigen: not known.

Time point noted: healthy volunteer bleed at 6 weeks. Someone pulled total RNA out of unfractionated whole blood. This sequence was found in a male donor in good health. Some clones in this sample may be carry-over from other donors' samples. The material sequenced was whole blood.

CDR3 nucleotides: TGTGCCAGTAACCGGGACAGCTCGACAGATACGCAGTATTTT. It specifies CASNRDSSTDTQYF. The rearrangement uses TRBV6-6 and TRBJ2-3, with 7 bases that match TRBD1. CDR3 length equals 14 residues. V trimming: 9 bases; J trimming: 3 bases; junction bases outside the gene matches: 9. Germline V gene sequence: CDR1 MNHNY, CDR2 SVGAGI (reference sequence).